The 16 T cell receptor beta chains below all came from one sample that was sequenced in a study of technical replicates of blood from several donors. Using immunoSEQ multiplex PCR, the repertoire was profiled, and TCRdb retains in-frame clones only, with some absent. The data contain 55,000 to 75,000 clones, 91% of them singletons. Input material: PBMCs. The source is a human donor in good health. Some clones in this sample may be carry-over from other donors' samples.

The gene calls are TRBV5-6 and TRBJ1-2; no reliable D call. The CDR3 has 13 amino acids. Germline-derived CDR1 and CDR2 are SGHDT and YYEEEE. Trimming took off 1 base at V and 4 bases at J, with 8 bases between the two ends. This CDR3 reads CASSLIRPYGYTF. CDR3 coding DNA: TGTGCCAGCAGCTTGATCAGGCCCTATGGCTACACCTTC.

V usage is TRBV18 and J usage is TRBJ1-2; 12 bases fit TRBD1. The CDR3 is made up of 15 amino acids. Germline-derived CDR1 and CDR2 are KGHSH and LQKENI. Unmatched junction bases numbered 4, after V lost 6 bases and J lost 2 bases. CDR3 amino acids: CASSPGTGGNYGYTF. CDR3 coding DNA: TGTGCCAGCTCGCCCGGGACAGGGGGCAACTATGGCTACACCTTC.

J is TRBJ2-1 and V is TRBV2; TRBD2 matches at 12 bases. The CDR3 is made up of 15 amino acids. CDR1 is SNHLY, CDR2 FYNNEI, per germline. V was clipped by 6 bases and J by 8 bases; unmatched bases: 8. The CDR3 DNA follows: TGTGCCAGCAGCCTGACTAGCGGGAGTATCTATGAGCAGTTCTTC. This translates into CASSLTSGSIYEQFF.

V gene TRBV27 combines with J gene TRBJ2-1; 7 nucleotides agree with TRBD2. CDR1 is MNHEY and CDR2 is SMNVEV in the germline V gene (reference sequence). The CDR3 is 15 amino acids. V was clipped by 5 bases and J by 5 bases; unmatched bases: 9. The CDR3 DNA sequence: TGTGCCAGCAGTCTCAGGGAGGGAACCCACAATGAGCAGTTCTTC. Protein: CASSLREGTHNEQFF.

The chain employs TRBV5-1 and TRBJ1-5; tentative D call: TRBD1 (6 bases). Trimming pared 0 bases from V and 2 bases from J, leaving 9 bases between. Germline CDR1 and CDR2: SGHRS and YFSETQ. The CDR3 is 15 amino acids. Here the CDR3 DNA reads TGCGCCAGCAGCTTGGAGGGGGATCGCAATCAGCCCCAGCATTTT. It translates to CASSLEGDRNQPQHF.

The genes are TRBV6-1 and TRBJ2-7; D possibly corresponds to TRBD1 (6 bases). The V gene's germline CDR1 is MNHNS and CDR2 SASEGT. V shed 0 bases and J shed 3 bases, with 12 bases lying between them. This CDR3 is 15 amino acids long. This CDR3 is CASSEAQGSVYEQYF. The CDR3 DNA reads as TGTGCCAGCAGTGAAGCACAGGGTTCTGTCTACGAGCAGTACTTC.

The rearrangement links TRBV11-3 to TRBJ2-2, with 10 positions matching TRBD2. Germline-derived CDR1 and CDR2 are SGHNT and YENEEA. There are 17 residues in the CDR3. V was clipped by 3 bases and J by 4 bases; unmatched bases: 8. The chain's CDR3 is CASSLGSGGPPTGELFF. The CDR3 DNA reads as TGTGCCAGCAGCTTGGGTAGCGGGGGGCCGCCCACCGGGGAGCTGTTTTTT.

CDR3 in amino acids: CASSVVPGETNYGYTF. In nucleotides, the CDR3 is TGTGCCAGCAGCGTAGTCCCAGGGGAAACTAACTATGGCTACACCTTC. The chain employs TRBV9 and TRBJ1-2; D may be TRBD1 (6 bases). V lost 0 bases to trimming and J lost 0 bases, with 12 bases between them. This CDR3 is built from 16 residues. Germline assignment: CDR1 SGDLS and CDR2 YYNGEE.

This sequence joins TRBV6-5 and TRBJ2-7; TRBD2 is a possible D gene (6 bases). Trimming removed 0 bases at V and 9 bases at J, with 18 bases between. Per the germline V gene, CDR1 is MNHEY and CDR2 is SVGAGI. The CDR3 has 15 amino acids. CDR3 bases: TGTGCCAGCAGTTACTCGATCTCTCCCCTGGGGGGGCAGTACTTC. Translated, it gives CASSYSISPLGGQYF.

This clone was seen only once. The J gene is TRBJ1-1, the V gene TRBV6-6, with TRBD1 identical over 7 bases. V was clipped by 7 bases and J by 1 base; unmatched bases: 9. There are 15 residues in the CDR3. Germline lookup yields CDR1 MNHNY and CDR2 SVGAGI (reference sequence). The CDR3 bases are TGTGCCAGCACCCTAGACAGGGCACCGAACACTGAAGCTTTCTTT. Its protein product is CASTLDRAPNTEAFF.

The chain uses TRBV18 and TRBJ1-1, with D possibly matching TRBD1 (5 bases). The CDR3 is 13 residues long. V gave up 6 bases and J gave up 1 base, with 9 bases separating them. Germline CDR1 is KGHSH and CDR2 is LQKENI. CDR3 protein: CASSTDRNTEAFF. CDR3 sequence (DNA): TGTGCCAGCTCCACCGACAGGAACACTGAAGCTTTCTTT.

The gene calls are TRBV5-1 and TRBJ2-1; TRBD2 agrees at 11 bases. V was clipped by 3 bases and J by 7 bases; unmatched bases: 6. Germline V lookup: CDR1 SGHRS, CDR2 YFSETQ. This CDR3 region has 15 residues. CDR3 protein: CASSWTSGLWNEQFF. For the CDR3, the DNA is TGCGCCAGCAGCTGGACTAGCGGGCTTTGGAATGAGCAGTTCTTC.

The V gene is TRBV7-6, the J gene TRBJ2-7, with 7 bases matching TRBD2. Per the germline V gene, CDR1 is SGHVS and CDR2 is FNYEAQ. CDR3 length: 15 amino acids. The J segment lost 5 bases and the V segment lost 4 bases, leaving 11 bases of the junction unmatched. The CDR3 DNA reads as TGTGCCAGCAGCTCACGGTCCGGGGGGAGCCACGAGCAGTACTTC. This sequence encodes CASSSRSGGSHEQYF.

The rearrangement uses TRBV4-3 and TRBJ1-5; the D gene is possibly TRBD1 (6 bases). V was clipped by 3 bases and J by 2 bases, with 23 bases between them. The germline CDR1 and CDR2 sequences are LGHNA and YSLEER. This CDR3 is 19 amino acids long. For the CDR3, the DNA is TGCGCCAGCAGCCACCCCGGGGAGGGGGACTTAAATGGCAATCAGCCCCAGCATTTT. As protein: CASSHPGEGDLNGNQPQHF.

The table lists this clone with a count of one. The chain links TRBV19 to TRBJ1-5; TRBD1 aligns across 7 bases. This CDR3 comprises 16 residues. The ends lost 5 bases at V and 0 bases at J; junction bases unmatched: 7. CDR1 is LNHDA, CDR2 SQIVND, per germline (reference sequence). CDR3: CASSSWGQYSNQPQHF. In DNA form, the CDR3 reads TGTGCCAGTAGTTCCTGGGGACAGTATAGCAATCAGCCCCAGCATTTT.

The chain employs TRBV25-1 and TRBJ2-5; 8 bases are a match to TRBD1. Germline lookup yields CDR1 MGHDK and CDR2 SYGVNS. The CDR3 covers 12 residues. With V trimmed by 10 bases and J by 5 bases, 6 bases remained unmatched. In DNA form, the CDR3 reads TGTGCCACCCAGGGGGCCCTGGAGACCCAGTACTTC. This translates into CATQGALETQYF.